Below, one TCR beta chain is given with its context. The CDR3 extends over 17 amino acids. The data derive from a study of blood T cell repertoires in COVID-19. Looking at the study overall: PBMCs, B-cell-depleted T cells, or T cells provided the cDNA or gDNA that made up the material.

Per the original methods: Cell counts per sample came from amplifying reference gene primers. Generated by immunoSEQ multiplex PCR, the TCRdb table keeps only in-frame clones and is missing some. D and trimming come from the DNA, and the V and J calls and clone size come from that table. The sample yields about 170,000 clones, about 88% seen once. This receptor was taken from a woman of 80 years or more in a cohort sampled during active or convalescent COVID-19. V gene TRBV21-1 combines with J gene TRBJ1-6. TRBV21-1 is classified as a pseudogene. The sequenced material came from peripheral blood. The CDR3: CASSKATPGMGNSPLHF. The CDR3 coding sequence is TGTGCCAGCAGCAAAGCGACCCCGGGAATGGGTAATTCACCCCTCCACTTT.